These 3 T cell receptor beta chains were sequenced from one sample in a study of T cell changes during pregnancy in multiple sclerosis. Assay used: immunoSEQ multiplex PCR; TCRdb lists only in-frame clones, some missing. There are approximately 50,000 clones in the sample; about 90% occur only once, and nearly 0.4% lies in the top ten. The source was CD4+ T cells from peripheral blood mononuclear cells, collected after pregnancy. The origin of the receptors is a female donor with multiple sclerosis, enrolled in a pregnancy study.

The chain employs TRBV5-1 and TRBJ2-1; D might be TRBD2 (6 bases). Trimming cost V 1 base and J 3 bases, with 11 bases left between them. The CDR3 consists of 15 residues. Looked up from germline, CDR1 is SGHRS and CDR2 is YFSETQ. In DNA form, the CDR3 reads TGCGCCAGCAGCTTGACGGGAGCCAACTACAATGAGCAGTTCTTC. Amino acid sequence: CASSLTGANYNEQFF. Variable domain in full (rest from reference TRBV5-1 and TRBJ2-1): KAGVTQTPRYLIKTRGQQVTLSCSPISGHRSVSWYQQTPGQGLQFLFEYFSETQRNKGNFPGRFSGRQFSNSRSEMNVSTLELGDSALYLCASSLTGANYNEQFFGPGTRLTVL.

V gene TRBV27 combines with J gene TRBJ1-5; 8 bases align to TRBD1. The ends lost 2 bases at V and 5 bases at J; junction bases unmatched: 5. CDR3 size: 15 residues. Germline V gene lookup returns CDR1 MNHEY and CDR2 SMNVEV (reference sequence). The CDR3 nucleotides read TGTGCCAGCAGTTTAGACCGGGACAGGTATCAGCCCCAGCATTTT. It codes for CASSLDRDRYQPQHF.

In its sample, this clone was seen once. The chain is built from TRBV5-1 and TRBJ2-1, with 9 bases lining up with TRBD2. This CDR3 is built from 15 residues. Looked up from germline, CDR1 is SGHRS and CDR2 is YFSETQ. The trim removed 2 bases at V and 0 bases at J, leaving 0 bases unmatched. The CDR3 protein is CASSFSGSSYNEQFF. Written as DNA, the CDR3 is TGCGCCAGCAGCTTTAGCGGGAGCTCCTACAATGAGCAGTTCTTC.